This T cell receptor (beta chain) emerged from a study of vaccination and CD4 T cells after COVID-19. Study as a whole: SARS-CoV-2 was confirmed by nasal swab PCR; disease was mild in several, severe in one. Drawing of post-COVID samples took place a median 101 days after diagnosis (range 35 to 161).

Findings and limits, study-wide: Median SARS-CoV-2-reactive clonotype numbers went up from around 20 to 38, but not significantly.

The time point denotes: late sampling 161 to 241 days after vaccination in three convalescent patients. In this cohort, PCR tests turned positive between March and December 2020, predating US Alpha, Beta and Delta variants. TCRdb re-called the PCR reads through MiXCR, storing one row per CDR3 protein. This table holds about 39,000 distinct CDR3 sequences, around 39% found once. CDR1 and CDR2 from the germline V gene are SGHTA and FQGNSA. The CDR3 has 14 amino acids. On this clonotype itself: What it binds is unknown. A read error may account for a junction end that differs from germline.

The rearrangement links TRBV7-2 to TRBJ2-7; 8 bases line up with TRBD2. The receptor was derived from a human donor who had recovered from COVID-19. The material sequenced was CD4+ T cells from blood, taken about 7 months after SARS-CoV-2 vaccination. The chain's CDR3 is CASSFSGTSSEQYF. The CDR3, as DNA: TGTGCCAGCAGCTTTAGCGGGACTTCCTCCGAGCAGTACTTC.